One and the same sample provided the 3 T cell receptor beta chains below, sequenced in a study of Graves' ophthalmopathy and Graves' hyperthyroidism (dated by TCRdb to between 2018 and 2020). TCRdb shows the sequencer as Illumina HiSeq 2000. For repertoire sequencing, the TCR beta CDR3 regions were amplified from RNA transcripts. A first-round RT-PCR used HTBI primers with the Qiagen OneStep RT-PCR kit, followed by a second-round multiplex PCR, size selection and purification. Using fastp at Q25 and MiXCR, TCRdb reprocessed the public reads and kept productive beta chains. Each entry is one CDR3 protein sequence, shown with its most common DNA and genes. The sample has hundreds of thousands of distinct CDR3 sequences on record, 20% to 25% of them singletons. In total, the top ten clones hold around 3% of the sample. Sequencing input: peripheral blood. These receptors all come from a woman under 30 with stable Graves' hyperthyroidism. Donor details come from another sample of the same person, matched by shared clones.

There are many counts of this clonotype. For the CDR3, the DNA is TGCAGTGCTAACCTCCATGGGGGTGATCAGCCCCAGCATTTT. Translating it yields CSANLHGGDQPQHF. The V gene is TRBV20-1, the J gene TRBJ1-5; possibly TRBD1 for D (5 bases). V lost 4 bases, J lost 5 bases, and 15 bases lay in between. The CDR3 length is 14 residues. Germline-derived CDR1 and CDR2 are DFQATT and SNEGSKA (reference sequence).

This clonotype was observed a handful of times. Since a much larger clone is just one base distant, this may be a read error. The chain recombines TRBV30 with TRBJ2-4, with 7 bases lining up with TRBD1. Unmatched junction bases numbered 5, after V lost 6 bases and J lost 6 bases. The CDR3 runs to 12 residues. Germline CDR1 is GTSNPN and CDR2 is SVGIG (reference sequence). The CDR3 nucleotides read TGTGCCTGCCGGGACAGAGTAAACATTCAGTACTTC. Translated: CACRDRVNIQYF. The full variable domain, with the rest looked up from reference TRBV30 and TRBJ2-4, is SQTIHQWPATLVQPVGSPLSLECTVEGTSNPNLYWYRQAAGRGLQLLFYSVGIGQISSEVPQNLSASRPQDRQFILSSKKLLLSDSGFYLCACRDRVNIQYFGAGTRLSVL.

At least ten counts were recorded for this clonotype. V usage is TRBV15 and J usage is TRBJ2-7, with unresolved D. Germline CDR1 reads LNHNV; CDR2 reads YYDKDF (reference sequence). V lost 0 bases and J 3 bases, leaving 6 bases between the germline ends. The CDR3 loop spans 13 amino acids. Here the CDR3 reads CATSRDPLYEQYF. The CDR3 DNA follows: TGTGCCACCAGCAGAGATCCCCTCTACGAGCAGTACTTC.